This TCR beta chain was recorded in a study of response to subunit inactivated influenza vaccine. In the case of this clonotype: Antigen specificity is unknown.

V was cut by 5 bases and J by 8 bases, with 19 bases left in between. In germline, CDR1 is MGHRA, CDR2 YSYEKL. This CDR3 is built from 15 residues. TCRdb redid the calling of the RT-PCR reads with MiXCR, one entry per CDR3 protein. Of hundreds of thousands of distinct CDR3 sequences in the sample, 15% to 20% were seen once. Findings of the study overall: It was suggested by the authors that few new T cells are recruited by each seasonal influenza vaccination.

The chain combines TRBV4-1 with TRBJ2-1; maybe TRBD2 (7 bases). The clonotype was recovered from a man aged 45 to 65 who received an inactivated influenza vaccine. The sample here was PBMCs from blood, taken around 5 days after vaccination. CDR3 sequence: CASSDERGAGYEQFF. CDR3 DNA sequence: TGCGCCAGCAGCGACGAACGGGGGGCTGGCTATGAGCAGTTCTTC.